The 5 T cell receptor beta chains in this list originate from one sample, sequenced in a study of lymphopenia after photon versus proton radiotherapy. Some clones are missing from TCRdb's copy, which holds only in-frame ones; the method was immunoSEQ multiplex PCR. The table has about 39,000 clones, about 94% seen once. The starting material was peripheral blood, obtained from a patient treated with photon-based radiotherapy. These receptors all come from a man in his fifties or sixties with cholangiocarcinoma.

The chain is built from TRBV29-1 and TRBJ2-1, with TRBD2 matching 8 bases. This CDR3 contains 16 residues. V shed 3 bases, J shed 7 bases, and the junction held 14 bases outside the gene matches. From germline, CDR1 is SQVTM and CDR2 ANQGSEA. The chain's CDR3 is CSVEVSGRAIGNEQFF. The CDR3 DNA reads as TGCAGCGTTGAGGTTTCCGGGAGGGCGATCGGTAATGAGCAGTTCTTC.

This rearrangement joins TRBV5-1 to TRBJ1-1; 10 bases are a match to TRBD1. The CDR3 totals 16 residues. From germline, CDR1 is SGHRS and CDR2 YFSETQ. The V and J ends lost 0 bases and 3 bases, in that order; junction bases with no gene match: 5. The CDR3 region has the DNA TGCGCCAGCAGCTTGGTTGGGACAGGGGTCGACACTGAAGCTTTCTTT. This gives the protein CASSLVGTGVDTEAFF.

This chain connects TRBV7-6 to TRBJ2-1; 7 nucleotides match TRBD2. After removal of 5 bases from V and 8 bases from J, the junction contained 9 bases not matched to a gene. The CDR3 loop spans 14 amino acids. From germline, CDR1 is SGHVS and CDR2 FNYEAQ. The CDR3 loop is CASSTTGAGHEQFF. The CDR3 bases are TGTGCCAGCAGCACAACAGGAGCGGGACATGAGCAGTTCTTC.

The CDR3: CASGAISPLHF. The CDR3 region has the DNA TGTGCCAGCGGGGCTATTTCACCCCTCCACTTT. The chain uses TRBV6-4 and TRBJ1-6; a possible D gene is TRBD1 (5 bases). This CDR3 region has 11 residues. Per germline, CDR1 MRHNA and CDR2 SNTAGT. V lost 8 bases and J lost 9, with 8 bases in between.

The chain joins TRBV7-2 to TRBJ2-1; D not resolved. The CDR3 is 18 amino acids. Deletions cut 4 bases from V and 0 bases from J, with 19 bases between. CDR1 SGHTA and CDR2 FQGNSA come from the germline V gene. The CDR3 DNA follows: TGTGCCAGCAGCTCCCTGAACCTTGTAGTCGCCTCCTACAATGAGCAGTTCTTC. This sequence encodes CASSSLNLVVASYNEQFF.